This T cell receptor (beta chain) was sequenced for a study of shared clonotypes between healthy human individuals. Study-level results: Generation probability values for non-shared clonotypes were lower than those for clonotypes shared by all four donors.

The material for each subset, its genomic DNA, was split evenly across several immunoSEQ plates. Using approximately 200 ng DNA, approximately 30,000 T cell genomes, the sorted-subset replicate PCRs were run. The assay was immunoSEQ multiplex PCR, and TCRdb's table has in-frame clones only and misses some. The sample has some 1,100,000 clones, approximately 78% seen once; the top ten hold under 0.6%. V lost 4 bases and J lost 5; bases outside the gene matches: 9. The germline CDR1 and CDR2 sequences are SGHRS and YFSETQ. The CDR3 covers 16 residues. Note on this clone: Its antigen is unidentified.

The V call is TRBV5-1, the J call TRBJ2-2; 9 bases align to TRBD1. This TCR derives from a man aged 18 to 35 in good health. Some clones in this sample may be carry-over from other donors' samples. Material: memory CD4+ T cells from PBMCs. Described subset: CD45RA-negative fraction. The CDR3 DNA follows: TGCGCCAGCAGCCCAAGGACAGGGGAGAGAACCGGGGAGCTGTTTTTT. Translation: CASSPRTGERTGELFF.